A single sample gave rise to the 31 T cell receptor beta chains below, sequenced in a study of CD8 T cells in Susac syndrome. Random hexamers primed reverse transcription of about 0.45 to 1 ug RNA. From the immunoSEQ multiplex PCR reads, TCRdb called clonotypes with MiXCR, one entry per CDR3 protein. The data show 150,000 to 200,000 distinct CDR3 sequences, with 90% to 95% seen just once and roughly 0.088% held by the top ten. Sequenced material: CD4+ T cells from PBMCs. The receptor set was obtained from a human donor with multiple sclerosis.

Worth noting for this clonotype: A junction end diverges from the germline sequence, so it may reflect a read error. The chain carries TRBV20-1 and TRBJ2-1, with 10 bases aligning to TRBD2. Germline V gene lookup returns CDR1 DFQATT and CDR2 SNEGSKA (reference sequence). The CDR3 has 11 amino acids. The CDR3 protein is CRLAGPNEQFF. The CDR3 nucleotides are TGTAGACTAGCGGGCCCCAATGAGCAGTTCTTC.

The chain couples TRBV20-1 to TRBJ2-7, with TRBD2 as a possible D gene (5 bases). The CDR3 loop spans 14 amino acids. Trimming cost V 6 bases and J 2 bases, with 17 bases left between them. Germline CDR1 reads DFQATT; CDR2 reads SNEGSKA (reference sequence). The CDR3 here is CSAPRSGWTYEQYF. CDR3 bases: TGCAGTGCCCCGAGGAGCGGATGGACCTACGAGCAGTACTTC.

The gene calls are TRBV5-1 and TRBJ1-2; 10 bases are shared with TRBD1. The V gene's germline CDR1 is SGHRS and CDR2 YFSETQ. V was clipped by 2 bases and J by 7 bases; unmatched bases: 5. This CDR3 has 14 amino acids. The CDR3 coding sequence is TGCGCCAGCAGCTTACCGACAGGGGGCCTTGGCTACACCTTC. Amino acids: CASSLPTGGLGYTF.

The chain joins TRBV19 to TRBJ2-5; D gene ambiguous. This CDR3 spans 12 amino acids. Germline V gene data show CDR1 as LNHDA and CDR2 as SQIVND (reference sequence). The ends were cut back, 5 bases at V and 5 bases at J, with 9 bases in the middle. The CDR3 spells CASSSVGETQYF. CDR3 nucleotide sequence: TGTGCCAGTAGTTCCGTGGGGGAGACCCAGTACTTC. The full variable domain, in which reference TRBV19 and TRBJ2-5 provide the parts outside the CDR3, is DGGITQSPKYLFRKEGQNVTLSCEQNLNHDAMYWYRQDPGQGLRLIYYSQIVNDFQKGDIAEGYSVSREKKESFPLTVTSAQKNPTAFYLCASSSVGETQYFGPGTRLLVL.

The chain uses TRBV29-1 and TRBJ1-2; TRBD1 aligns across 8 bases. There are 13 residues in the CDR3. CDR1 and CDR2 (germline): SQVTM, ANQGSEA. Losses at the gene ends were 6 bases for V and 5 bases for J; bases not matched to a gene: 8. CDR3 nucleotides: TGCAGCGTCGCAGGGGGCGCCGGGTATGGCTACACCTTC. Protein product: CSVAGGAGYGYTF.

The chain is built from TRBV5-1 and TRBJ2-3; D is undetermined. CDR3 size: 13 residues. Germline assignment: CDR1 SGHRS and CDR2 YFSETQ. The V and J ends lost 7 bases and 1 base respectively, with 10 bases between them. In nucleotides, the CDR3 is TGCGCCAGCGCGGTGGCCGGCACAGATACGCAGTATTTT. Its protein is CASAVAGTDTQYF.

The chain combines TRBV29-1 with TRBJ1-1; D is unclear. Germline V gene data show CDR1 as SQVTM and CDR2 as ANQGSEA. CDR3 length: 12 residues. With 1 base removed from V and 1 base from J, the gap between germline ends came to 4 bases. The CDR3 bases are TGCAGCGTTGAAGGGGGGAACACTGAAGCTTTCTTT. Its translation: CSVEGGNTEAFF.

This chain connects TRBV27 to TRBJ2-5; a weak D match, TRBD2 (5 bases). Deletions cut 5 bases from V and 1 base from J, with 8 bases between. This CDR3 spans 13 amino acids. Per germline, CDR1 MNHEY and CDR2 SMNVEV (reference sequence). CDR3: CASSLASQETQYF. The CDR3 DNA follows: TGTGCCAGCAGTCTAGCTTCCCAAGAGACCCAGTACTTC.

A few counts support this clonotype. The gene calls are TRBV2 and TRBJ1-2, with TRBD1 matching over 7 bases. CDR1 is SNHLY, CDR2 FYNNEI, per germline. This CDR3 comprises 13 residues. Trimming took 5 bases from V and 1 from J; bases not matched to a gene: 1. The CDR3 nucleotides read TGTGCCAGCAGTCAGGGGGTTAACTATGGCTACACCTTC. This sequence encodes CASSQGVNYGYTF.

On this clonotype itself: One end of the junction fails to match germline, which may point to a read error. The V gene is TRBV5-1, the J gene TRBJ2-7; 10 positions agree with TRBD1. The CDR3 is made up of 15 amino acids. Germline V lookup: CDR1 SGHRS, CDR2 YFSETQ. The CDR3 sequence: CASSLVGTGDVPTDF. The DNA of the CDR3 is TGCGCCAGCAGCTTGGTTGGGACAGGGGATGTTCCTACGGACTTC.

The chain couples TRBV20-1 to TRBJ2-3, with a possible D match to TRBD2 (5 bases). The CDR3 is 14 residues long. Trimming shortened V by 3 bases and J by 7 bases, and 17 bases separated the two germline ends. Germline V lookup: CDR1 DFQATT, CDR2 SNEGSKA (reference sequence). This CDR3 reads CSASPAAGHHTQYF. CDR3 coding DNA: TGCAGTGCTAGCCCAGCGGCCGGGCACCATACGCAGTATTTT.

This clonotype was observed a few times. This chain connects TRBV28 to TRBJ2-1; possible D gene TRBD2, 5 bases. The CDR3 is 11 amino acids. Germline V gene sequence: CDR1 MDHEN, CDR2 SYDVKM. Between the trimmed V and J ends, which lost 11 bases and 4 bases, there was a span of 9 bases. The CDR3 region is CASRGYNEQFF. CDR3 coding DNA: TGTGCCTCCCGAGGGTACAATGAGCAGTTCTTC.

The V call is TRBV18, the J call TRBJ2-7; TRBD1 or TRBD2 may be the D gene (5 bases each). Germline V gene data show CDR1 as KGHSH and CDR2 as LQKENI. V was shortened by 5 bases and J by 3 bases, with 11 bases between the two germline ends. The CDR3 extends over 13 amino acids. The CDR3 is CASSGDPGYEQYF. CDR3 nucleotides: TGTGCCAGCTCAGGGGACCCGGGCTACGAGCAGTACTTC.

J is TRBJ2-3 and V is TRBV29-1, with D possibly matching TRBD2 (7 bases). Germline V lookup: CDR1 SQVTM, CDR2 ANQGSEA. CDR3 size: 12 residues. V lost 8 bases to trimming and J lost 5 bases, with 14 bases between them. The CDR3 protein is CSTGGGGDTQYF. The DNA of the CDR3 is TGCAGCACCGGGGGCGGGGGAGATACGCAGTATTTT.

The chain couples TRBV11-2 to TRBJ2-7; 10 nucleotides agree with TRBD2. Germline CDR1 and CDR2: SGHAT and FQNNGV. CDR3 length: 14 residues. With 1 base clipped from V and 6 bases from J, the junction kept 3 bases outside the gene matches. The CDR3 loop reads CASSLGLAGVEQYF. CDR3 DNA sequence: TGTGCCAGCAGCTTAGGTCTAGCGGGAGTCGAGCAGTACTTC. The variable domain in full, with the rest retrieved from reference TRBV11-2 and TRBJ2-7, is EAGVAQSPRYKIIEKRQSVAFWCNPISGHATLYWYQQILGQGPKLLIQFQNNGVVDDSQLPKDRFSAERLKGVDSTLKIQPAKLEDSAVYLCASSLGLAGVEQYFGPGTRLTVT.

The chain links TRBV25-1 to TRBJ2-1; no firm D call. This CDR3 is 12 amino acids long. V was clipped by 7 bases and J by 8 bases, with 12 bases between them. Germline loops: CDR1 MGHDK, CDR2 SYGVNS. The DNA of the CDR3 is TGTGCCAGCACTGAGGAAGGATATGAGCAGTTCTTC. This encodes CASTEEGYEQFF.

This chain connects TRBV9 to TRBJ1-1; D is unclear. Between the trimmed V and J ends, which lost 2 bases and 2 bases, there was a span of 10 bases. The CDR3 is made up of 14 amino acids. Germline CDR1 SGDLS, CDR2 YYNGEE. The CDR3 is CASSVEWTNTEAFF. DNA of the CDR3: TGTGCCAGCAGCGTGGAGTGGACTAACACTGAAGCTTTCTTT.

The chain has TRBV19 and TRBJ2-3, with D perhaps matching TRBD1 (5 bases). The germline V gene encodes CDR1 LNHDA and CDR2 SQIVND (reference sequence). The CDR3 length is 14 residues. Trimming pared 3 bases from V and 4 bases from J, leaving 11 bases between. CDR3 amino acids: CASSMYQGPDTQYF. As DNA, the CDR3 is TGTGCCAGTAGTATGTATCAGGGCCCAGATACGCAGTATTTT.

The gene calls are TRBV25-1 and TRBJ2-3; 13 bases fit TRBD2. Germline values: CDR1 MGHDK, CDR2 SYGVNS. Losses at the gene ends were 1 base for V and 6 bases for J; bases not matched to a gene: 4. The CDR3 consists of 16 residues. Written as DNA, the CDR3 is TGTGCCAGCAGTGAATCAACTAGCGGGAGGGCGGATACGCAGTATTTT. Translated, it gives CASSESTSGRADTQYF.

The chain uses TRBV9 and TRBJ1-2; D might be TRBD1 (6 bases). V lost 3 bases and J lost 4, with 13 bases in between. Looked up from germline, CDR1 is SGDLS and CDR2 is YYNGEE. The CDR3 runs 14 residues. Here the CDR3 DNA reads TGTGCCAGCAGCGCGTTGGACAGCGGCTATGGCTACACCTTC. This sequence encodes CASSALDSGYGYTF.

The rearrangement links TRBV7-9 to TRBJ2-7; D is unresolved. Germline V CDR1 and CDR2: SEHNR, FQNEAQ (reference sequence). V was cut by 0 bases and J by 0 bases, with 9 bases left in between. The CDR3 length is 15 residues. CDR3 residues: CASSLADGYSYEQYF. The CDR3 nucleotides read TGTGCCAGCAGCTTAGCGGACGGATACTCCTACGAGCAGTACTTC.

The chain combines TRBV3-1 with TRBJ1-2; D unresolved. The V end was cut by 3 bases, the J end by 4 bases, with 6 bases between. The CDR3 is 12 amino acids. CDR1 and CDR2 (germline): LGHDT, YNNKEL (reference sequence). CDR3 in amino acids: CASSQGFYGYTF. CDR3 DNA sequence: TGTGCCAGCAGCCAGGGATTCTATGGCTACACCTTC.

The chain joins TRBV25-1 to TRBJ1-5; D call uncertain. The CDR3 extends over 11 amino acids. Trimming took 8 bases from V and 9 from J, leaving 11 bases between them. The germline V gene has CDR1 MGHDK and CDR2 SYGVNS. For the CDR3, the DNA is TGTGCCAGCTGCCCCTGTCGGCCCCAGCATTTT. Its translation is CASCPCRPQHF.

The J gene is TRBJ2-7, the V gene TRBV3-1, with TRBD2 identical over 10 bases. Germline V CDR1 and CDR2: LGHDT, YNNKEL (reference sequence). The trim removed 0 bases at V and 9 bases at J, leaving 5 bases unmatched. The CDR3 sequence is 14 residues long. Written as DNA, the CDR3 is TGTGCCAGCAGCCAAGACAGCGGGGGGGACGTGCAGTACTTC. Protein: CASSQDSGGDVQYF.

The V call is TRBV29-1, the J call TRBJ1-1; no firm D call. V lost 0 bases and J lost 1, with 9 bases in between. This CDR3 is 14 amino acids long. Germline V gene sequence: CDR1 SQVTM, CDR2 ANQGSEA. CDR3 bases: TGCAGCGTTGAAGATAGGGCAGGGAACACTGAAGCTTTCTTT. It yields the protein CSVEDRAGNTEAFF. The full variable domain, rest sourced from reference TRBV29-1 and TRBJ1-1, is SAVISQKPSRDICQRGTSLTIQCQVDSQVTMMFWYRQQPGQSLTLIATANQGSEATYESGFVIDKFPISRPNLTFSTLTVSNMSPEDSSIYLCSVEDRAGNTEAFFGQGTRLTVV.

This clonotype appeared a few times. The chain combines TRBV30 with TRBJ1-1, with D unresolved. The CDR3 extends over 12 amino acids. From germline, CDR1 is GTSNPN and CDR2 SVGIG (reference sequence). V was clipped by 3 bases and J by 3 bases, with 8 bases between them. The CDR3 loop reads CAWRRADTEAFF. DNA for the CDR3: TGTGCCTGGAGGCGGGCGGACACTGAAGCTTTCTTT.

V and J are TRBV20-1 and TRBJ2-7, with TRBD1 matching 10 bases. The CDR3 length is 14 residues. V lost 5 bases, J lost 0 bases, and 4 bases stayed unmatched. CDR1 is DFQATT and CDR2 is SNEGSKA in the germline V gene (reference sequence). In nucleotides, the CDR3 is TGCAGTGCTCGCGACAGGGGGCTCTCCTACGAGCAGTACTTC. This gives the protein CSARDRGLSYEQYF.

The chain recombines TRBV12-3 or TRBV12-4 with TRBJ1-1; maybe TRBD1 (6 bases). The V end was cut by 5 bases, the J end by 1 base, with 11 bases between. This CDR3 region has 14 residues. CDR3 DNA sequence: TGTGCCAGCAGTCTGGGACATTCGAACACTGAAGCTTTCTTT. Translation: CASSLGHSNTEAFF.

The gene calls are TRBV4-2 and TRBJ2-3; TRBD2 matches 8 bases. The CDR3 runs 18 residues. Trimming at V came to 1 base and at J to 0 bases, leaving 9 bases not matched to a gene. Germline V gene data show CDR1 as LGHNA and CDR2 as YNFKEQ. CDR3 protein: CASSQAMSVAGSTDTQYF. The DNA of the CDR3 is TGTGCCAGCAGCCAAGCGATGTCGGTAGCGGGGAGCACAGATACGCAGTATTTT.

The chain carries TRBV7-9 and TRBJ2-7; D is perhaps TRBD2 (6 bases). This CDR3 region has 13 residues. Deletions cut 4 bases from V and 7 bases from J, with 14 bases between. Germline assignment: CDR1 SEHNR and CDR2 FQNEAQ (reference sequence). CDR3 DNA sequence: TGTGCCAGCAGCTCCCGGGAGCCCTGGGAGCAGTACTTC. It is translated as CASSSREPWEQYF.

The rearrangement links TRBV12-3 or TRBV12-4 to TRBJ2-3; D tentatively reads TRBD1 or TRBD2 (5 bases each). V lost 2 bases to trimming and J lost 9 bases, with 9 bases between them. The CDR3 contains 12 residues. The CDR3 protein is CASSLMGTTQYF. In nucleotides, the CDR3 is TGTGCCAGCAGTTTAATGGGGACCACGCAGTATTTT.